The 6 T cell receptor beta chains reported below all come from one sample, sequenced in a study of blood T cell repertoires in COVID-19. Sequencing used immunoSEQ multiplex PCR; TCRdb keeps in-frame clones, though not all of them. This sample has around 300,000 clones, with roughly 86% found just once. Input material: PBMCs or T cells enriched from blood (not recorded which). The receptors derive from a woman aged 60-75 years who had recovered from COVID-19.

This clone was seen just once. The gene calls are TRBV28 and TRBJ1-5; D is unresolved. CDR3 length: 15 amino acids. Trimming left V 6 bases short and J 6 bases short, with 18 bases between. The germline V gene encodes CDR1 MDHEN and CDR2 SYDVKM. The CDR3 DNA sequence: TGTGCCAGCAGCTCCCCCCGAGAGGTAGGTCAGCCCCAGCATTTT. It yields the protein CASSSPREVGQPQHF.

The V and J genes are TRBV4-2 and TRBJ1-5, with D perhaps TRBD1 (5 bases). The length of the CDR3 is 15 residues. Trimming removed 1 base from V and 5 bases from J, with 12 bases in between. Germline V gene sequence: CDR1 LGHNA, CDR2 YNFKEQ. CDR3 amino acids: CASSQAQGGDQPQHF. The DNA of the CDR3 is TGTGCCAGCAGCCAAGCGCAGGGCGGGGATCAGCCCCAGCATTTT.

V gene TRBV5-1 combines with J gene TRBJ2-1, with 8 bases that match TRBD2. There are 16 residues in the CDR3. V was pared by 0 bases and J by 5 bases, with 7 bases of the junction left unmatched. Germline V gene lookup returns CDR1 SGHRS and CDR2 YFSETQ. The CDR3 is CASSLAWRGDNNEQFF. The DNA of the CDR3 is TGCGCCAGCAGCTTGGCCTGGCGGGGGGACAACAATGAGCAGTTCTTC.

The rearrangement uses TRBV28 and TRBJ1-2; 7 bases line up with TRBD1. The germline V gene encodes CDR1 MDHEN and CDR2 SYDVKM. Trimming took 3 bases from V and 8 from J; bases not matched to a gene: 6. The CDR3 runs to 13 residues. The CDR3 loop is CASSFRTGPGYTF. The CDR3 DNA is TGTGCCAGCAGTTTTCGGACAGGTCCCGGCTACACCTTC.

V usage is TRBV5-1 and J usage is TRBJ2-5; 11 bases agree with TRBD2. The CDR3 spans 15 residues. V was clipped by 4 bases and J by 4 bases; unmatched bases: 6. Looked up from germline, CDR1 is SGHRS and CDR2 is YFSETQ. This chain's CDR3 is CASSQLTSGTETQYF. The CDR3 bases are TGCGCCAGCAGCCAACTGACTAGCGGGACAGAGACCCAGTACTTC.

Only a few counts were recorded for this clone. V and J are TRBV3-1 (or the pseudogene TRBV3-2) and TRBJ2-7, with TRBD1 identical over 10 bases. CDR1 is LGHDT, CDR2 YNNKEL, per germline (reference sequence). The V gene end was trimmed by 5 bases and the J gene end by 1 base; junction bases not matched to a gene: 2. The CDR3 runs 14 residues. CDR3 DNA: TGTGCCAGCAGCTCGGGACAGGGGTCCTACGAGCAGTACTTC. This translates into CASSSGQGSYEQYF.